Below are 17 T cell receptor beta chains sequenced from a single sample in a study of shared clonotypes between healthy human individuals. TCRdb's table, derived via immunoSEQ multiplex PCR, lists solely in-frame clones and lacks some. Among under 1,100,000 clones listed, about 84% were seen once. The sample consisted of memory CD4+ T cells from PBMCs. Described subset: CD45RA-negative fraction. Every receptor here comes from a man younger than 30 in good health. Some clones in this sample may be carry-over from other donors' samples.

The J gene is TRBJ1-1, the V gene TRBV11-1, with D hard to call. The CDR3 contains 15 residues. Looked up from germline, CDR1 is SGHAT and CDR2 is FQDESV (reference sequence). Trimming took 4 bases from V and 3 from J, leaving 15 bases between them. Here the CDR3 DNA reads TGTGCCAGCAGCTCGGCGGGGAATAGGTACACTGAAGCTTTCTTT. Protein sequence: CASSSAGNRYTEAFF. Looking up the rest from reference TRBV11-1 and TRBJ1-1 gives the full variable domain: EAEVAQSPRYKITEKSQAVAFWCDPISGHATLYWYRQILGQGPELLVQFQDESVVDDSQLPKDRFSAERLKGVDSTLKIQPAELGDSAMYLCASSSAGNRYTEAFFGQGTRLTVV.

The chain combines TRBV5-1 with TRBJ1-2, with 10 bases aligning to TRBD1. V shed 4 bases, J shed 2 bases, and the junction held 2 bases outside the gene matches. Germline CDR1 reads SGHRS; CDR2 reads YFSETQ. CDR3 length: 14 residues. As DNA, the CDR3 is TGCGCCAGCAGCCGGGACAGGGGAAACTATGGCTACACCTTC. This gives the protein CASSRDRGNYGYTF.

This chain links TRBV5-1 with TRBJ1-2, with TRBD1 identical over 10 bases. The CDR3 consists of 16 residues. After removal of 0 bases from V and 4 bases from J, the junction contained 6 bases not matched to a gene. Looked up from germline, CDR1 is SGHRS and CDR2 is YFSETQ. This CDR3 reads CASSLGQGAESYGYTF. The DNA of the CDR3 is TGCGCCAGCAGCTTGGGACAGGGGGCGGAGAGCTATGGCTACACCTTC.

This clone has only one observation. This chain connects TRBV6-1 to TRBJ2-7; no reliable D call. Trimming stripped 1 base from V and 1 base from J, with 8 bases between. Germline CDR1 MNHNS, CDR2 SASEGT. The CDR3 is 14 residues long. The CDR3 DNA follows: TGTGCCAGCAGTGAAGGGACCTTTTCCTACGAGCAGTACTTC. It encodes CASSEGTFSYEQYF.

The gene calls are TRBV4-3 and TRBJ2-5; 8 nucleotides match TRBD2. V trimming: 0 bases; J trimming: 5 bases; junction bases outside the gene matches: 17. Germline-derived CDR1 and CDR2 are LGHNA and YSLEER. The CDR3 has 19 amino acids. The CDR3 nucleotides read TGCGCCAGCAGCCAAGAGCCCTGGACTAGCTATGGGTTGCGGGAGACCCAGTACTTC. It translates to CASSQEPWTSYGLRETQYF.

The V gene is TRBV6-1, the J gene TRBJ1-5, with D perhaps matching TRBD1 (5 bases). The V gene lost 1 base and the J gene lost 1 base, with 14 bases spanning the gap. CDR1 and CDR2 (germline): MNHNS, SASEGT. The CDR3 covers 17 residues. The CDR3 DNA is TGTGCCAGCAGTGAAGGGACTGCCCGGGGCAGCAATCAGCCCCAGCATTTT. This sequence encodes CASSEGTARGSNQPQHF.

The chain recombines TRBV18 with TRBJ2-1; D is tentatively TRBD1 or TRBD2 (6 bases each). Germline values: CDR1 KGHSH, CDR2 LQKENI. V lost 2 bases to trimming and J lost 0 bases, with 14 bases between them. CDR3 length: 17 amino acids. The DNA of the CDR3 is TGTGCCAGCTCACCAGGTCGAGGGGGGAGCTCCTACAATGAGCAGTTCTTC. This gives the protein CASSPGRGGSSYNEQFF.

The CDR3 nucleotides are TGCGCCAGCAGCACACACGGGACTAGCGGGAAAAATGAGCAGTTCTTC. This encodes CASSTHGTSGKNEQFF. The chain carries TRBV4-3 and TRBJ2-1; 13 bases map to TRBD2. CDR1 and CDR2 (germline): LGHNA, YSLEER. The CDR3 runs to 16 residues. V dropped 5 bases and J dropped 7; count of bases not matched to a gene: 8.

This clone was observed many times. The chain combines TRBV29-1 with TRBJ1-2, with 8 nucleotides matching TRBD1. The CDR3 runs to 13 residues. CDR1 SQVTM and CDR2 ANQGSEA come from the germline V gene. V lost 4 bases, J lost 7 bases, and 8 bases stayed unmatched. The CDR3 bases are TGCAGCGTTGCTCAGGGGGCGCTGGGTGGCTACACCTTC. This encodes CSVAQGALGGYTF.

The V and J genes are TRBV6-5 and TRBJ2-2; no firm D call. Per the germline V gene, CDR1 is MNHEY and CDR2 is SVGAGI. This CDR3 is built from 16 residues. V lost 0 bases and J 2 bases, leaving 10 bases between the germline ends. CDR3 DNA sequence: TGTGCCAGCAGTTACTCGTTCGCGTCTAACACCGGGGAGCTGTTTTTT. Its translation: CASSYSFASNTGELFF.

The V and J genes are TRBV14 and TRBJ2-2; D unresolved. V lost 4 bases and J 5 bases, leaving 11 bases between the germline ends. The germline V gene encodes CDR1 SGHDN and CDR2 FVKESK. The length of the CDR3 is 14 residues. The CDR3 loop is CASSRQTVTGELFF. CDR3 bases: TGTGCCAGCAGCCGGCAGACTGTGACCGGGGAGCTGTTTTTT.

The CDR3 protein is CASSLGPGNTIYF. The CDR3 nucleotides read TGTGCCAGCAGTCTAGGACCTGGAAACACCATATATTTT. J is TRBJ1-3 and V is TRBV6-6; D call uncertain. CDR1 and CDR2 from the germline V gene are MNHNY and SVGAGI (reference sequence). Trimming shortened V by 5 bases and J by 2 bases, and 7 bases separated the two germline ends. This CDR3 has 13 residues.

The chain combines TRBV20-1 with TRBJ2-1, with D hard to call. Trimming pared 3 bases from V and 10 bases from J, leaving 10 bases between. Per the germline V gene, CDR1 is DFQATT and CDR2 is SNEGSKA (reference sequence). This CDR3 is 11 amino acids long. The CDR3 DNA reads TGCAGTGCTAGGGGTGCTGGGGAGCAGTTCTTC. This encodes CSARGAGEQFF.

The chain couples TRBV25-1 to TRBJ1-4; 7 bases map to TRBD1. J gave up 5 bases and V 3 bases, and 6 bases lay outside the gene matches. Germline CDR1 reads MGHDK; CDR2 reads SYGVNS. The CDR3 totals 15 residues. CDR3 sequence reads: CASSDQTGLNEKLFF. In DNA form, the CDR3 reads TGTGCCAGCAGTGATCAGACAGGGTTAAATGAAAAACTGTTTTTT.

CDR3 sequence: CASSYSRGGDTQYF. DNA for the CDR3: TGTGCCAGCAGTTACTCGCGGGGGGGAGATACGCAGTATTTT. The V gene is TRBV6-6, the J gene TRBJ2-3, with 9 bases matching TRBD2. The CDR3 length is 14 residues. Looked up from germline, CDR1 is MNHNY and CDR2 is SVGAGI (reference sequence). Unmatched junction bases numbered 0, after V lost 0 bases and J lost 5 bases.

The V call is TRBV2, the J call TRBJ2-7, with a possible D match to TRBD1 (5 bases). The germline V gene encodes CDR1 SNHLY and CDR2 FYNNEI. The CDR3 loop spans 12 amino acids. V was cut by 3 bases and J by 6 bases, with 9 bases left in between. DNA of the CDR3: TGTGCCAGCAGTGAGACAAGGGGCGAGCAGTACTTC. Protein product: CASSETRGEQYF.

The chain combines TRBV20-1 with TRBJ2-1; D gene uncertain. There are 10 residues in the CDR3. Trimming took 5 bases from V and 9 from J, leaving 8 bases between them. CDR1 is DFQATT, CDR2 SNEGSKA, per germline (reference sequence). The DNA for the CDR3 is TGCAGTGCTGGCCGTCGTGAGCAGTTCTTC. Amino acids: CSAGRREQFF.